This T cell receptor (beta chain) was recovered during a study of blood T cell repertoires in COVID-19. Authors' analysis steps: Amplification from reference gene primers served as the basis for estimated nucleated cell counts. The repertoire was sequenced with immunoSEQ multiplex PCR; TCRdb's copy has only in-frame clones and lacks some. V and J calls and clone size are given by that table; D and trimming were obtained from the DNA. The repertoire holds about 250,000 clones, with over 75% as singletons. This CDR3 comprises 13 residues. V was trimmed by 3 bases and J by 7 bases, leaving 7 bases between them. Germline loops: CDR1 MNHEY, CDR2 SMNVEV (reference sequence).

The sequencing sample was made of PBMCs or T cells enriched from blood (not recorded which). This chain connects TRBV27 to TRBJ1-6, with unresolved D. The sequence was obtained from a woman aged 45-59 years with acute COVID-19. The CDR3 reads CASSFRGNSPLHF. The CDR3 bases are TGTGCCAGCAGTTTCCGGGGAAATTCACCCCTCCACTTT.